This T cell receptor (beta chain) was recorded in a study of blood T cell repertoires in COVID-19. V gave up 2 bases and J gave up 5 bases; unmatched junction bases: 3. Germline V lookup: CDR1 MDHEN, CDR2 SYDVKM. This CDR3 is 14 amino acids long. Sequencing was performed with immunoSEQ multiplex PCR; in TCRdb, only in-frame clones are kept and a portion is missing. The sample consists of some 150,000 clones, approximately 90% of them appearing once. This sequence was found in a woman aged 18 to 35 who had recovered from COVID-19. The V gene is TRBV28, the J gene TRBJ1-1; 9 nucleotides line up with TRBD1. The sample taken for sequencing was PBMCs or T cells enriched from blood (not recorded which). The CDR3 sequence: CASSLGDRVTEAFF. CDR3 nucleotide sequence: TGTGCCAGCAGTTTAGGGGACAGGGTTACTGAAGCTTTCTTT.